Listed here are 12 T cell receptor beta chains from one sample, sequenced in a study of CD8+ T cells in alopecia areata (dated by TCRdb to the late 2010s). The time point label, as the study defines it: baseline before oral tofacitinib. Peripheral blood and lesional scalp punch biopsies were obtained from patients with alopecia areata. The library relied on the immunoSEQ multiplex PCR assay. RNA was extracted from all samples and reverse transcribed into cDNA, which served as template for TCR sequencing. What TCRdb holds here is the immuneACCESS table cut down to in-frame rearrangements. Part of the clones is not present; checked against another copy, under half of the missing clones reflect an unresolved V gene, and the others are unexplained. The sample table holds more than 11,000 clones, of which approximately 50% were seen once. Under 13% of the sample comes from the top ten. Source: skin, taken at week 0. These TCRs come from a human donor with alopecia areata.

Regarding this clone: The same CDR3 arises from other DNA sequences in this sample as well. The chain combines TRBV7-8 with TRBJ2-7, with D unresolved. The CDR3 extends over 12 amino acids. Germline V gene lookup returns CDR1 SGHVS and CDR2 FQNEAQ. With 2 bases removed from V and 1 base from J, the gap between germline ends came to 3 bases. This CDR3 reads CASSLRSYEQYF. For the CDR3, the DNA is TGTGCCAGCAGCTTAAGGTCCTACGAGCAGTACTTC.

As concerns this clone: This sequence is one base from a far larger clone and is likely a read error. The chain has TRBV5-4 and TRBJ2-7; D remains unclear. Trimming removed 5 bases at V and 1 base at J, with 10 bases between. The CDR3 contains 13 residues. From germline, CDR1 is SGHNT and CDR2 YYREEE (reference sequence). CDR3 amino acids: CASSHSESYEQYF. The CDR3 nucleotides are TGTGCCAGCAGTCATTCAGAATCCTACGAGCAGTACTTC. The complete variable domain, with remaining parts taken from reference TRBV5-4 and TRBJ2-7, reads ETGVTQSPTHLIKTRGQQVTLRCSSQSGHNTVSWYQQALGQGPQFIFQYYREEENGRGNFPPRFSGLQFPNYSSELNVNALELDDSALYLCASSHSESYEQYFGPGTRLTVT.

The V and J genes are TRBV5-4 and TRBJ2-3; 7 bases agree with TRBD1. Germline V gene data show CDR1 as SGHNT and CDR2 as YYREEE (reference sequence). The CDR3 loop spans 15 amino acids. With 0 bases clipped from V and 1 base from J, the junction kept 2 bases outside the gene matches. For the CDR3, the DNA is TGTGCCAGCAGCTTGGCGCAGGGGGGCACAGATACGCAGTATTTT. Its protein product is CASSLAQGGTDTQYF.

The rearrangement links TRBV27 to TRBJ1-5; D is possibly TRBD1 (5 bases). Trimming shortened V by 2 bases and J by 2 bases, and 7 bases separated the two germline ends. The CDR3 runs 14 residues. Per the germline V gene, CDR1 is MNHEY and CDR2 is SMNVEV (reference sequence). The CDR3 DNA sequence: TGTGCCAGCAGTTTAATGGGGGGCAATCAGCCCCAGCATTTT. It specifies CASSLMGGNQPQHF.

The chain has TRBV6-5 and TRBJ2-2, with 13 bases that match TRBD2. Trimming cost V 2 bases and J 4 bases; bases outside gene matches: 1. Looked up from germline, CDR1 is MNHEY and CDR2 is SVGAGI. CDR3 length: 16 residues. CDR3 sequence: CASSYGLAGVTGELFF. Written as DNA, the CDR3 is TGTGCCAGCAGTTACGGACTAGCGGGGGTCACCGGGGAGCTGTTTTTT.

The chain joins TRBV4-2 to TRBJ2-7; maybe TRBD2 (6 bases). CDR1 and CDR2 from the germline V gene are LGHNA and YNFKEQ. The CDR3 is 16 residues long. The V end lost 0 bases, the J end lost 0 bases, and 12 bases lay between the germline ends. The CDR3 loop is CASSQDSGVSSYEQYF. The CDR3 DNA reads as TGTGCCAGCAGCCAAGATTCGGGGGTCTCCTCCTACGAGCAGTACTTC.

The chain couples TRBV5-4 to TRBJ1-1; D is uncertain. CDR3 length: 12 amino acids. V was trimmed by 2 bases and J by 1 base, leaving 3 bases between them. CDR1 is SGHNT, CDR2 YYREEE, per germline (reference sequence). The CDR3 spells CASSLWNTEAFF. The CDR3 coding sequence is TGTGCCAGCAGCTTATGGAACACTGAAGCTTTCTTT.

The CDR3 DNA sequence: TGTGCCAGCTCACCAGTCGTTAACTATGGCTACACCTTC. This encodes CASSPVVNYGYTF. The chain uses TRBV18 and TRBJ1-2; D call uncertain. V was shortened by 2 bases and J by 1 base, with 5 bases between the two germline ends. The length of the CDR3 is 13 residues. Germline CDR1 is KGHSH and CDR2 is LQKENI.

The chain links TRBV19 to TRBJ1-2; 8 bases align to TRBD1. V gave up 9 bases and J gave up 2 bases; unmatched junction bases: 8. From germline, CDR1 is LNHDA and CDR2 SQIVND (reference sequence). This CDR3 is 14 amino acids long. This chain's CDR3 is CASLPGQDNYGYTF. The DNA for the CDR3 is TGTGCCAGCCTCCCGGGACAGGACAACTATGGCTACACCTTC.

Notes on this clone: The sample carries other DNA sequences with the same CDR3. The J gene is TRBJ2-3, the V gene TRBV6-6; TRBD2 might be the D (6 bases). CDR1 and CDR2 from the germline V gene are MNHNY and SVGAGI (reference sequence). Trimming removed 5 bases at V and 2 bases at J, with 11 bases between. The CDR3 loop spans 14 amino acids. The CDR3 DNA reads TGTGCCAGCAGTCCCCGGGACTCCACAGATACGCAGTATTTT. It translates to CASSPRDSTDTQYF.

The chain is built from TRBV5-4 and TRBJ2-5; 8 bases are shared with TRBD1. V trimming: 1 base; J trimming: 4 bases; junction bases outside the gene matches: 3. The germline V gene has CDR1 SGHNT and CDR2 YYREEE (reference sequence). The CDR3 has 14 amino acids. CDR3 nucleotide sequence: TGTGCCAGCAGCTTGATGACAGGGGCAGAGACCCAGTACTTC. As protein: CASSLMTGAETQYF.

The rearrangement links TRBV27 to TRBJ2-4, with D tentatively TRBD1 or TRBD2 (5 bases each). The length of the CDR3 is 20 residues. Per the germline V gene, CDR1 is MNHEY and CDR2 is SMNVEV (reference sequence). V gave up 0 bases and J gave up 2 bases, with 23 bases separating them. This chain's CDR3 is CASSLSWPGTSRASKNIQYF. The DNA for the CDR3 is TGTGCCAGCAGTTTATCCTGGCCCGGGACCTCTAGGGCCTCCAAAAACATTCAGTACTTC.